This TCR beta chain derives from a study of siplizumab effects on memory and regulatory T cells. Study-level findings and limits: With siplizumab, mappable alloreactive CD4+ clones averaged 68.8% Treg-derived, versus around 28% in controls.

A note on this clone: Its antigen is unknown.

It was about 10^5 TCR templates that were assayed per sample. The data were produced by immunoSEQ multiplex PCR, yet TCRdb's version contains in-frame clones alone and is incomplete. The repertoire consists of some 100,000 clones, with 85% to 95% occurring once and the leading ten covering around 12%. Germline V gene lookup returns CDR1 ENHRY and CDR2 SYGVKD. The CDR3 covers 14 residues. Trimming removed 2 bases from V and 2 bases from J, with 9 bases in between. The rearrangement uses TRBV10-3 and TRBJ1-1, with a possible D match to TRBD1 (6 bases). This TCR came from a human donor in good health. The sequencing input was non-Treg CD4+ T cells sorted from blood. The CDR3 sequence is CAISEVGGNTEAFF. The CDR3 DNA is TGTGCCATCAGTGAGGTGGGGGGCAACACTGAAGCTTTCTTT.